These 22 T cell receptor beta chains originate from one sample sequenced in a study of T-cell reconstitution after alpha-beta-depleted transplantation in children. Unique molecular identifiers were incorporated during preparation of the TCRbeta library. TCRdb analysed the PCR reads with MiXCR anew, one entry per CDR3 protein. Seen here are 900,000 or so distinct CDR3 sequences, 16% observed once, and the top ten hold around 5.3%. The sequencing here drew on PBMCs, mostly from graft donor cells, taken 360 days after TCRalphabeta/CD19-depleted stem cell transplant. These receptors originate from a male patient between 5 and 17 years old who had a stem cell transplant for acute lymphoblastic leukemia, so the T cells may come from the graft donor.

This clonotype was counted a few times. This chain uses TRBV5-1 with TRBJ2-1; TRBD1 aligns across 7 bases. The V segment lost 0 bases and the J segment 0 bases; nucleotides outside the gene matches: 6. Germline V gene data show CDR1 as SGHRS and CDR2 as YFSETQ. The CDR3 is made up of 17 amino acids. CDR3 loop: CASSLDRGFFSYNEQFF. DNA for the CDR3: TGCGCCAGCAGCTTGGACAGGGGATTTTTCTCCTACAATGAGCAGTTCTTC.

The chain couples TRBV6-1 to TRBJ2-1, with TRBD2 identical over 12 bases. The CDR3 has 16 residues. Trimming took 2 bases from V and 15 from J; bases not matched to a gene: 14. Per germline, CDR1 MNHNS and CDR2 SASEGT. CDR3 amino acids: CASSELAGGPRWYSFF. CDR3 bases: TGTGCCAGCAGTGAACTAGCGGGGGGGCCACGATGGTATTCGTTCTTC.

The CDR3 sequence is CASSLSGTGSDTQYF. CDR3 bases: TGTGCCAGCAGCTTATCCGGGACAGGGTCAGATACGCAGTATTTT. The genes are TRBV7-3 and TRBJ2-3; TRBD1 aligns across 9 bases. The trim removed 2 bases at V and 4 bases at J, leaving 4 bases unmatched. The CDR3 covers 15 residues. CDR1 and CDR2 from the germline V gene are SGHTA and FQGTGA. The full variable domain, in which reference TRBV7-3 and TRBJ2-3 provide the parts outside the CDR3, is GAGVSQTPSNKVTEKGKYVELRCDPISGHTALYWYRQSLGQGPEFLIYFQGTGAADDSGLPNDRFFAVRPEGSVSTLKIQRTERGDSAVYLCASSLSGTGSDTQYFGPGTRLTVL.

This clonotype was seen a handful of times. The chain combines TRBV20-1 with TRBJ2-1, with D unresolved. V shed 0 bases and J shed 9 bases, with 9 bases lying between them. Germline V gene sequence: CDR1 DFQATT, CDR2 SNEGSKA (reference sequence). The CDR3 sequence is 12 residues long. The CDR3 DNA reads as TGCAGTGCTAGAGATCTAGTGATTGAGCAGTTCTTC. Translating gives CSARDLVIEQFF.

This clonotype came up a few times. The chain couples TRBV29-1 to TRBJ2-7, with no clear D. The CDR3 is 12 amino acids. CDR1 SQVTM and CDR2 ANQGSEA come from the germline V gene. Trimming pared 4 bases from V and 0 bases from J, leaving 7 bases between. Written as DNA, the CDR3 is TGCAGCGTTGGTCACGACTCCTACGAGCAGTACTTC. Its protein is CSVGHDSYEQYF.

The chain uses TRBV4-1 and TRBJ2-3; unclear D gene. Per the germline V gene, CDR1 is MGHRA and CDR2 is YSYEKL. Trimming took off 1 base at V and 0 bases at J, with 11 bases between the two ends. This CDR3 has 16 residues. Here the CDR3 DNA reads TGCGCCAGCAGCCAAGGGTTTCAAGTAAGCACAGATACGCAGTATTTT. It is translated as CASSQGFQVSTDTQYF.

The sample holds a few counts of this clonotype. This chain links TRBV6-6 with TRBJ2-5; D gene ambiguous. There are 12 residues in the CDR3. Per the germline V gene, CDR1 is MNHNY and CDR2 is SVGAGI (reference sequence). Trimming pared 8 bases from V and 3 bases from J, leaving 10 bases between. DNA for the CDR3: TGTGCCAGCCATGAGGTGGAAGAGACCCAGTACTTC. Protein product: CASHEVEETQYF.

V usage is TRBV27 and J usage is TRBJ1-1; no firm D call. The CDR3 extends over 15 amino acids. V lost 2 bases, J lost 3 bases, and 13 bases lay in between. Germline CDR1 is MNHEY and CDR2 is SMNVEV (reference sequence). DNA of the CDR3: TGTGCCAGCAGTTTACGATTGGGAGCGGACACTGAAGCTTTCTTT. Amino acids: CASSLRLGADTEAFF.

The gene calls are TRBV4-1 and TRBJ2-7; 8 bases map to TRBD2. Germline V CDR1 and CDR2: MGHRA, YSYEKL. The CDR3 totals 18 residues. The trim removed 0 bases at V and 1 base at J, leaving 11 bases unmatched. In DNA, the CDR3 is TGCGCCAGCAGCCAAGATCCCTTTCTAGCGGGCCGTTCCTACGAGCAGTACTTC. Amino acids: CASSQDPFLAGRSYEQYF.

At least ten counts were recorded for this clonotype. The genes are TRBV4-1 and TRBJ1-5, with D perhaps TRBD1 (6 bases). V lost 3 bases and J 2 bases, leaving 23 bases between the germline ends. The CDR3 runs 19 residues. In germline, CDR1 is MGHRA, CDR2 YSYEKL. The DNA for the CDR3 is TGCGCCAGCAGCCACATAACCTCCAGGGGAGGTTCGCGCAATCAGCCCCAGCATTTT. Protein sequence: CASSHITSRGGSRNQPQHF.

This clonotype was picked up a small number of times. The rearrangement uses TRBV9 and TRBJ2-7, with D possibly being TRBD1 (6 bases). The CDR3 length is 13 residues. Trimming removed 3 bases from V and 4 bases from J, with 11 bases in between. Per the germline V gene, CDR1 is SGDLS and CDR2 is YYNGEE. In DNA, the CDR3 is TGTGCCAGCAGCGCAGGGGTTGGGTACGAGCAGTACTTC. Translation: CASSAGVGYEQYF.

The V call is TRBV7-4, the J call TRBJ2-3, with D perhaps TRBD2 (5 bases). Deletions cut 4 bases from V and 0 bases from J, with 20 bases between. The germline V gene has CDR1 SGHVT and CDR2 SQSDAQ. This CDR3 contains 18 residues. The CDR3 reads CASSSHVPDLISTDTQYF. The CDR3 bases are TGTGCCAGCAGCTCGCACGTCCCGGACTTGATTAGCACAGATACGCAGTATTTT.

This clonotype was picked up a small number of times. J is TRBJ1-5 and V is TRBV20-1; 11 bases align to TRBD1. V dropped 0 bases and J dropped 1; count of bases not matched to a gene: 11. CDR3 size: 19 residues. From germline, CDR1 is DFQATT and CDR2 SNEGSKA (reference sequence). This CDR3 reads CSARDSLGQGARSNQPQHF. For the CDR3, the DNA is TGCAGTGCTAGAGATTCGTTAGGACAGGGGGCGAGGAGCAATCAGCCCCAGCATTTT.

This clonotype was counted a few times. The rearrangement joins TRBV28 to TRBJ1-1, with D unresolved. V lost 4 bases to trimming and J lost 5 bases, with 17 bases between them. Germline V lookup: CDR1 MDHEN, CDR2 SYDVKM. The CDR3 has 15 amino acids. For the CDR3, the DNA is TGTGCCAGCAGTTCTCTAGACCTCGGAGGGACTGAAGCTTTCTTT. Translation: CASSSLDLGGTEAFF.

This clonotype was seen repeatedly, ten times or more. The chain carries TRBV20-1 and TRBJ2-3; 7 bases map to TRBD1. Germline assignment: CDR1 DFQATT and CDR2 SNEGSKA (reference sequence). The CDR3 runs to 12 residues. The CDR3, as DNA: TGCGGCCAACAGGGGCACACAGATACGCAGTATTTT. Translation: CGQQGHTDTQYF.

This clonotype was counted at least ten times. Compared with germline, one end of the junction differs, possibly owing to a read error. The V gene is TRBV5-1, the J gene TRBJ2-7, with a possible D match to TRBD1 (6 bases). Germline assignment: CDR1 SGHRS and CDR2 YFSETQ. CDR3 length equals 13 residues. This CDR3 reads CASSFRTAYEQYF. In nucleotides, the CDR3 is TGTGCCAGCAGTTTCCGGACAGCGTACGAGCAGTACTTC.

The sample holds a few counts of this clonotype. The chain uses TRBV4-1 and TRBJ2-2, with 7 bases lining up with TRBD1. The CDR3 consists of 15 residues. Germline V gene data show CDR1 as MGHRA and CDR2 as YSYEKL. The V segment lost 4 bases and the J segment 5 bases; nucleotides outside the gene matches: 7. Written as DNA, the CDR3 is TGCGCCAGCAGCCTACCGACAGGGCGTACCGGGGAGCTGTTTTTT. It translates to CASSLPTGRTGELFF.

This clonotype has a handful of counts. The V and J genes are TRBV5-1 and TRBJ1-1; weak D call: TRBD1 (5 bases). Germline CDR1 is SGHRS and CDR2 is YFSETQ. V lost 0 bases, J lost 3 bases, and 9 bases lay in between. The CDR3 consists of 14 residues. The CDR3 protein is CASSLGRVDTEAFF. The CDR3 DNA follows: TGCGCCAGCAGCTTGGGCAGGGTGGACACTGAAGCTTTCTTT. The complete variable domain, with remaining parts taken from reference TRBV5-1 and TRBJ1-1, reads KAGVTQTPRYLIKTRGQQVTLSCSPISGHRSVSWYQQTPGQGLQFLFEYFSETQRNKGNFPGRFSGRQFSNSRSEMNVSTLELGDSALYLCASSLGRVDTEAFFGQGTRLTVV.

The V and J genes are TRBV6-4 and TRBJ2-1, with 12 bases that match TRBD2. There are 18 residues in the CDR3. Germline trimming cut 3 bases from V and 5 bases from J; bases unmatched to any gene: 11. Germline V gives CDR1 MRHNA, CDR2 SNTAGT. The CDR3 loop is CASSDRSPGLAGHNEQFF. In DNA form, the CDR3 reads TGTGCCAGCAGTGATCGAAGCCCCGGACTAGCGGGACACAATGAGCAGTTCTTC.

This clonotype was seen a single time. V usage is TRBV12-3 or TRBV12-4 and J usage is TRBJ2-1; 12 nucleotides match TRBD2. This CDR3 spans 18 amino acids. V gave up 11 bases and J gave up 4 bases; unmatched junction bases: 18. CDR3 in DNA: TGTGCCCTCAGTCTAATCCTAGCGGGAGGGTCCAGTTACAATGAGCAGTTCTTC. Translation gives CALSLILAGGSSYNEQFF.

In its sample, this clonotype was seen many times. This rearrangement joins TRBV12-3 or TRBV12-4 to TRBJ2-3; 8 nucleotides align to TRBD2. The CDR3 is 16 residues long. J lost 2 bases, V lost 4 bases, and 8 bases had no gene match. The CDR3 protein is CASSSISGTDTDTQYF. The CDR3 DNA reads as TGTGCCAGCAGTTCCATTAGCGGGACCGACACAGATACGCAGTATTTT.

This clonotype was seen a handful of times. The chain is built from TRBV10-3 and TRBJ1-1; D uncertain. Germline V CDR1 and CDR2: ENHRY, SYGVKD. There are 12 residues in the CDR3. Trimming removed 4 bases at V and 0 bases at J, with 3 bases between. The CDR3 sequence is CAISALNTEAFF. Here the CDR3 DNA reads TGTGCCATCAGTGCCCTGAACACTGAAGCTTTCTTT.